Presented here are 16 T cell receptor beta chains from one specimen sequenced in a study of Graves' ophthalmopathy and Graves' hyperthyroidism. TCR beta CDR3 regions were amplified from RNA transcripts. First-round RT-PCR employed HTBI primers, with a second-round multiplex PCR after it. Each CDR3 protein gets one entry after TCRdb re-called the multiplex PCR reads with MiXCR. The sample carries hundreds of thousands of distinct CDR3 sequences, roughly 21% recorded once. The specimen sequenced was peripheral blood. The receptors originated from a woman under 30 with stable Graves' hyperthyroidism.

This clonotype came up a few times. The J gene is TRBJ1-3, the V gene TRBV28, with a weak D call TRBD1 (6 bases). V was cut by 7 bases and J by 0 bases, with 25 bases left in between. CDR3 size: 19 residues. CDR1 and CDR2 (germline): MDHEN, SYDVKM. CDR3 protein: CASTPWETGMISSGNTIYF. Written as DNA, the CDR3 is TGTGCCAGCACCCCCTGGGAGACAGGAATGATTAGCTCTGGAAACACCATATATTTT. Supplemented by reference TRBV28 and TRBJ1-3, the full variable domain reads DVKVTQSSRYLVKRTGEKVFLECVQDMDHENMFWYRQDPGLGLRLIYFSYDVKMKEKGDIPEGYSVSREKKERFSLILESASTNQTSMYLCASTPWETGMISSGNTIYFGEGSWLTVV.

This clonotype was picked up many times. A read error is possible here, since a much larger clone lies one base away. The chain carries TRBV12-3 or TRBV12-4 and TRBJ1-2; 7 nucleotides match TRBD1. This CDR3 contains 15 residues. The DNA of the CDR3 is TGTGCCAGCAGCTCAGGACAGGCGGGTTCTTATGGCTGCACCTTC. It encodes CASSSGQAGSYGCTF.

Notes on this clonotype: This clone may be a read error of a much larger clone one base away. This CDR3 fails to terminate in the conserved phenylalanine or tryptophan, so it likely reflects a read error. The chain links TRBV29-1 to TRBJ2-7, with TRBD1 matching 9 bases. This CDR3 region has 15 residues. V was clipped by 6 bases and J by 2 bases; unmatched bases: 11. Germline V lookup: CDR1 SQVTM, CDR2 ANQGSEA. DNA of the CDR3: TGCAGCGTCCTGGACAGGGGTTTAAAGGCCTACGAGCAGTACTGC. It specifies CSVLDRGLKAYEQYC.

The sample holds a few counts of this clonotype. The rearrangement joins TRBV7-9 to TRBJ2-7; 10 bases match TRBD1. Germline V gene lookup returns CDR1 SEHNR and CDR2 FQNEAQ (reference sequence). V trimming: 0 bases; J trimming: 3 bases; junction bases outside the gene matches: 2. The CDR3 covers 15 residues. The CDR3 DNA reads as TGTGCCAGCAGCTTAGCGAGGACAGGGGGCTACGAGCAGTACTTC. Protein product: CASSLARTGGYEQYF. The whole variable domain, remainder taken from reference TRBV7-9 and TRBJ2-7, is DTGVSQNPRHKITKRGQNVTFRCDPISEHNRLYWYRQTLGQGPEFLTYFQNEAQLEKSRLLSDRFSAERPKGSFSTLEIQRTEQGDSAMYLCASSLARTGGYEQYFGPGTRLTVT.

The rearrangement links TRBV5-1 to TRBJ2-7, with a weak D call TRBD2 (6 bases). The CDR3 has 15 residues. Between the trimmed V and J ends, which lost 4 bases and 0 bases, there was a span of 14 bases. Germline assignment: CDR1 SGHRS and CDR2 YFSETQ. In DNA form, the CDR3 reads TGCGCCAGCAGCACGGGAGTCATTGCCTCCTACGAGCAGTACTTC. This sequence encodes CASSTGVIASYEQYF.

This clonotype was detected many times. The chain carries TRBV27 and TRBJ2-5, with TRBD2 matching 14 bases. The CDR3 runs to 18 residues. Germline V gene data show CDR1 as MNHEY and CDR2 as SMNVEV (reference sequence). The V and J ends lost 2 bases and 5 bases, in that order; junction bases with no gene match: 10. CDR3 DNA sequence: TGTGCCAGCAGTTTAATACCCCCGGGACTAGCGGGAGAGGAGACCCAGTACTTC. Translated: CASSLIPPGLAGEETQYF.

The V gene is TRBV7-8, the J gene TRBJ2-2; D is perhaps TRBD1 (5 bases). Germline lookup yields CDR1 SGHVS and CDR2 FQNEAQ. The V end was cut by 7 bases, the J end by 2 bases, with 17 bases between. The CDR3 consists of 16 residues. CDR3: CASTSRQKTNTGELFF. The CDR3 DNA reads TGTGCCAGCACGTCCCGACAGAAAACAAACACCGGGGAGCTGTTTTTT.

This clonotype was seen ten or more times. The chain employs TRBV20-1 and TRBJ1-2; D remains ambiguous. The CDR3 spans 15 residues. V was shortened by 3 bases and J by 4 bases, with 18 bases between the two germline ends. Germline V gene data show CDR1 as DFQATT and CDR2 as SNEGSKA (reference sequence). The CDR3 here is CSASVGPKDLYGYTF. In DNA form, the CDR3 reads TGCAGTGCTAGCGTCGGTCCCAAGGACCTCTATGGCTACACCTTC.

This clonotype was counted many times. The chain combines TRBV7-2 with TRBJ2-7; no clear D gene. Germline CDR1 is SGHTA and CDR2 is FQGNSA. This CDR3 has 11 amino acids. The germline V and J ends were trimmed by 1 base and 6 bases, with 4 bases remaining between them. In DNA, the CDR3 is TGTGCCAGCAGCTTAGGAGCCGAGCAGTACTTC. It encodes CASSLGAEQYF.

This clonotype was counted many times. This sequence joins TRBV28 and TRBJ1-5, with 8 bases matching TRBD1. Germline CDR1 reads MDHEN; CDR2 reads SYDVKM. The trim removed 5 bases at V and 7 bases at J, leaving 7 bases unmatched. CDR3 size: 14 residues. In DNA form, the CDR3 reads TGTGCCAGCAGTCGACAGGGGCGTGGGCAGCCCCAGCATTTT. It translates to CASSRQGRGQPQHF.

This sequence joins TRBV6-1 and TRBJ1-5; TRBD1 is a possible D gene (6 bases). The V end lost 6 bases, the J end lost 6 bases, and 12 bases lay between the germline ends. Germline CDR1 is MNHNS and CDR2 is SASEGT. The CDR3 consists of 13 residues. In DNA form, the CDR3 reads TGTGCCAGCAGCCACAGGGAGGGTCAGCCCCAGCATTTT. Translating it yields CASSHREGQPQHF.

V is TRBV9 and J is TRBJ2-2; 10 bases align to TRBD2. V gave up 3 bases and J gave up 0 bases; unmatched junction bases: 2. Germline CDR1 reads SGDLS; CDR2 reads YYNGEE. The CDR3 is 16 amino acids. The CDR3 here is CASSAGTSANTGELFF. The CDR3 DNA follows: TGTGCCAGCAGCGCCGGGACTAGCGCGAACACCGGGGAGCTGTTTTTT.

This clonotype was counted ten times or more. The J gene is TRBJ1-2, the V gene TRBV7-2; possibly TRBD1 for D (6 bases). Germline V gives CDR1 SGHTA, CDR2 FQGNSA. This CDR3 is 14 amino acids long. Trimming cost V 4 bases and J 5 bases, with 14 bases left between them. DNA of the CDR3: TGTGCCAGCAGCTCTCCGGACAGAAATTATGGCTACACCTTC. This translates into CASSSPDRNYGYTF.

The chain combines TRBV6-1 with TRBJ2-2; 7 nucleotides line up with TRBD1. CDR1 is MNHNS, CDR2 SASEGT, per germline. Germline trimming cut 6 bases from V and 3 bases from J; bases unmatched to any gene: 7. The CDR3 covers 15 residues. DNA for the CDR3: TGTGCCAGCAGGTCCGGGACAGACTACACCGGGGAGCTGTTTTTT. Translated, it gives CASRSGTDYTGELFF.

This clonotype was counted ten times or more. The CDR3 reads CASRLAGLPYEQYF. The CDR3 DNA sequence: TGTGCCAGCAGACTAGCGGGGCTGCCCTACGAGCAGTACTTC. The V call is TRBV28, the J call TRBJ2-7; TRBD2 matches at 10 bases. The CDR3 is 14 residues long. Trimming took 6 bases from V and 2 from J; bases not matched to a gene: 4. Germline CDR1 is MDHEN and CDR2 is SYDVKM.

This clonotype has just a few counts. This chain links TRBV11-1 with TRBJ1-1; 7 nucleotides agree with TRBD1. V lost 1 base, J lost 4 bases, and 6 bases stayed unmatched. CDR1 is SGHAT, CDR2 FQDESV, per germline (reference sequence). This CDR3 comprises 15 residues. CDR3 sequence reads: CASSLDTGEGTEAFF. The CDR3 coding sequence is TGTGCCAGCAGCTTAGACACAGGGGAAGGCACTGAAGCTTTCTTT. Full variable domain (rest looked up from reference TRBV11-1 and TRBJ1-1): EAEVAQSPRYKITEKSQAVAFWCDPISGHATLYWYRQILGQGPELLVQFQDESVVDDSQLPKDRFSAERLKGVDSTLKIQPAELGDSAMYLCASSLDTGEGTEAFFGQGTRLTVV.